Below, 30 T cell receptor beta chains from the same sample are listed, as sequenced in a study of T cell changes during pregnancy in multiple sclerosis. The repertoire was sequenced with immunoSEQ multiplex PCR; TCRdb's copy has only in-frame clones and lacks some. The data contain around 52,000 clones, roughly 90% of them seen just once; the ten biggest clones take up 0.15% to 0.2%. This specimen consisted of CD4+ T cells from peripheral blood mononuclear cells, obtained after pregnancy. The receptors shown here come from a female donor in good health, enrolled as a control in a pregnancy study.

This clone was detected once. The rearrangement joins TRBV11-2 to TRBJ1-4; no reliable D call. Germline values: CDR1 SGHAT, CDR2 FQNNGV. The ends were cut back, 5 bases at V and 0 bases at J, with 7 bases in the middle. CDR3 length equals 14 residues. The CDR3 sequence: CASSDRATNEKLFF. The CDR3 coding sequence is TGTGCCAGCAGCGACCGGGCAACTAATGAAAAACTGTTTTTT.

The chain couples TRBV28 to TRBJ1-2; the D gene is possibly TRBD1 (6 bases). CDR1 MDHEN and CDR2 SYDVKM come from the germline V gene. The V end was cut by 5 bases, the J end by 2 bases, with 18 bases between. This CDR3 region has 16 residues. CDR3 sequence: CASSTTSDRNNYGYTF. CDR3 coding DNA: TGTGCCAGCAGTACCACCTCGGACAGAAACAACTATGGCTACACCTTC.

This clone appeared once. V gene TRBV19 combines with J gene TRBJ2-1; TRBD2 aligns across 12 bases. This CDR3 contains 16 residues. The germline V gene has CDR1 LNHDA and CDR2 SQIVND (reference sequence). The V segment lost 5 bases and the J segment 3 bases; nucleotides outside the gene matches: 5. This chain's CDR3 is CASSETSGGFYNEQFF. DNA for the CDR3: TGTGCCAGTAGTGAGACTAGCGGGGGTTTCTACAATGAGCAGTTCTTC.

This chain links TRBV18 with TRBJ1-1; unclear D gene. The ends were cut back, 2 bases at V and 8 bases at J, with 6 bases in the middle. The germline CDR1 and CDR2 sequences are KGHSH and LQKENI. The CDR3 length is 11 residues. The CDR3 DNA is TGTGCCAGCTCACCAAGGGAGGAAGCTTTCTTT. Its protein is CASSPREEAFF.

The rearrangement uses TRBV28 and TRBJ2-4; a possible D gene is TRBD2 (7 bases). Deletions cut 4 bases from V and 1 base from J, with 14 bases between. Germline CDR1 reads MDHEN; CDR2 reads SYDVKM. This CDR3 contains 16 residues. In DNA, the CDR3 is TGTGCCAGCAGTTCCTTAGGGGGGGCGGCCAAAAACATTCAGTACTTC. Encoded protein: CASSSLGGAAKNIQYF.

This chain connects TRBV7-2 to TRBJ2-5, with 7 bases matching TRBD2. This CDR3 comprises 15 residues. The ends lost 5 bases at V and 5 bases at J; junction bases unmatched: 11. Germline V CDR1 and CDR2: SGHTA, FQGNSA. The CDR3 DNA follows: TGTGCCAGCAGCGCCCGTTCCCCGGGGGGTGAGACCCAGTACTTC. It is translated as CASSARSPGGETQYF.

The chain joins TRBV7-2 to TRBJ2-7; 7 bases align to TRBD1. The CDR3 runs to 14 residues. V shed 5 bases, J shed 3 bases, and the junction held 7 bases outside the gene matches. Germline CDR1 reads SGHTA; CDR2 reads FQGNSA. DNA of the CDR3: TGTGCCAGCAGCCGCTTTGACAGGGACTACGAGCAGTACTTC. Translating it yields CASSRFDRDYEQYF.

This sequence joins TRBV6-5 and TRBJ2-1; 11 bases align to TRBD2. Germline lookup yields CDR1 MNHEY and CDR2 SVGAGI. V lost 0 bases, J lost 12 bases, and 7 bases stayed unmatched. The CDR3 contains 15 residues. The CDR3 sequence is CASSYSRIGTSGQFF. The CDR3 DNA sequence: TGTGCCAGCAGTTACTCCAGGATTGGGACTAGCGGGCAGTTCTTC.

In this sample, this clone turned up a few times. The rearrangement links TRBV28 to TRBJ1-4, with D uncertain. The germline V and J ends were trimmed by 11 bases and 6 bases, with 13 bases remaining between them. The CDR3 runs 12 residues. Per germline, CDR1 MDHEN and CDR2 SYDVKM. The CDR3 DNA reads TGTGCCGGAGGCAGTGACGATGAAAAACTGTTTTTT. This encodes CAGGSDDEKLFF.

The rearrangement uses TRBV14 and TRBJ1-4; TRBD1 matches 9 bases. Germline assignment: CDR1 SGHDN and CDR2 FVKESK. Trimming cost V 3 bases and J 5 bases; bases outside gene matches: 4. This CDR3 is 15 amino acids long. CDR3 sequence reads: CASSQRGTGNEKLFF. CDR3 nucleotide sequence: TGTGCCAGCAGCCAGAGGGGGACAGGGAATGAAAAACTGTTTTTT. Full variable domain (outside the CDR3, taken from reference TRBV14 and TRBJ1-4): EAGVTQFPSHSVIEKGQTVTLRCDPISGHDNLYWYRRVMGKEIKFLLHFVKESKQDESGMPNNRFLAERTGGTYSTLKVQPAELEDSGVYFCASSQRGTGNEKLFFGSGTQLSVL.

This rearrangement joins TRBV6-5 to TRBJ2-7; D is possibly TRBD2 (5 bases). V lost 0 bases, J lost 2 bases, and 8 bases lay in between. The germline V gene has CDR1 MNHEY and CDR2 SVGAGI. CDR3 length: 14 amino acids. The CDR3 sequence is CASSYSPGTYEQYF. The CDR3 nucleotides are TGTGCCAGCAGTTACTCCCCGGGGACCTACGAGCAGTACTTC.

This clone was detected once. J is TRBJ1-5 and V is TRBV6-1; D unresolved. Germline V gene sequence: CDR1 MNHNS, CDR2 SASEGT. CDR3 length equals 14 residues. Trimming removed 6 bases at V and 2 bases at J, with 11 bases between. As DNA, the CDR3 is TGTGCCAGCAGCCGTATAGGAGGCAATCAGCCCCAGCATTTT. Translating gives CASSRIGGNQPQHF.

CDR3: CASSLGGLNEKLFF. DNA for the CDR3: TGTGCCAGCAGTTTGGGGGGGCTTAATGAAAAACTGTTTTTT. This chain connects TRBV28 to TRBJ1-4; TRBD1 is a possible D gene (6 bases). Germline lookup yields CDR1 MDHEN and CDR2 SYDVKM. There are 14 residues in the CDR3. The V end lost 3 bases, the J end lost 4 bases, and 9 bases lay between the germline ends.

In DNA form, the CDR3 reads TGCAGTGGCACAACAGGGAACACCATATATTTT. Translated: CSGTTGNTIYF. This chain uses TRBV20-1 with TRBJ1-3, with TRBD1 as a possible D gene (6 bases). The CDR3 consists of 11 residues. Germline CDR1 DFQATT, CDR2 SNEGSKA (reference sequence). The V end was cut by 7 bases, the J end by 7 bases, with 11 bases between.

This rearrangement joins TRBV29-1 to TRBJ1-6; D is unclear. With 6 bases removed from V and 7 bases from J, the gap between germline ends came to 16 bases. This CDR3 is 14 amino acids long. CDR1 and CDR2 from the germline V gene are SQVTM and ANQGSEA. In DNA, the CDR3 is TGCAGCGTCCAAACCGGGGTGGTCAATTCACCCCTCCACTTT. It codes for CSVQTGVVNSPLHF.

In DNA form, the CDR3 reads TGTGCCAGCAGCCTGGGCCGGGACAGGGGGCTCGATACGCAGTATTTT. Protein: CASSLGRDRGLDTQYF. The chain joins TRBV5-4 to TRBJ2-3, with TRBD1 identical over 12 bases. CDR1 and CDR2 (germline): SGHNT, YYREEE (reference sequence). The CDR3 is made up of 16 amino acids. The V and J ends lost 4 bases and 6 bases, in that order; junction bases with no gene match: 9.

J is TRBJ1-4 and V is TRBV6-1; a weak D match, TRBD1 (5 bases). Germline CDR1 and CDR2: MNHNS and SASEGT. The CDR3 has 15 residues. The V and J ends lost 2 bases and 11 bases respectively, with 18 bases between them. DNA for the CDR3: TGTGCCAGCAGTGAATCAGGGATCGGACGTAAGAAACTGTTTTTT. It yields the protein CASSESGIGRKKLFF.

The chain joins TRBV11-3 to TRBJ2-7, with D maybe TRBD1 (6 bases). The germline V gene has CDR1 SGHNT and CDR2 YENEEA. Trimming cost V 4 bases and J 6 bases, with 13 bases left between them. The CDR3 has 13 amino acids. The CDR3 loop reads CASSSTGLGEQYF. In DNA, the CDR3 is TGTGCCAGCAGCTCGACAGGTTTAGGCGAGCAGTACTTC. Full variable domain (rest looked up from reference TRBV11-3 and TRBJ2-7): EAGVVQSPRYKIIEKKQPVAFWCNPISGHNTLYWYLQNLGQGPELLIRYENEEAVDDSQLPKDRFSAERLKGVDSTLKIQPAELGDSAVYLCASSSTGLGEQYFGPGTRLTVT.

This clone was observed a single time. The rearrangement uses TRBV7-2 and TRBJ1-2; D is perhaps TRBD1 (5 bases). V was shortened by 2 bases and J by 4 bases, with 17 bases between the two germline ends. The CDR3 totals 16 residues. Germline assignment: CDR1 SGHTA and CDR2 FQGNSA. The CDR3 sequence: CASSLSGQGGAYGYTF. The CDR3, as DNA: TGTGCCAGCAGCTTATCCGGCCAGGGCGGGGCCTATGGCTACACCTTC.

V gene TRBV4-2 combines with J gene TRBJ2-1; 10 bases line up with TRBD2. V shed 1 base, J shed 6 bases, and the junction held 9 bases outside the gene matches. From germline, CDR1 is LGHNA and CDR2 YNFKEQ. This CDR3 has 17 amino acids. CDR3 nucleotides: TGTGCCAGCAGCCAAGCCCGACAGACTAGCGGGCTCAATGAGCAGTTCTTC. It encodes CASSQARQTSGLNEQFF.

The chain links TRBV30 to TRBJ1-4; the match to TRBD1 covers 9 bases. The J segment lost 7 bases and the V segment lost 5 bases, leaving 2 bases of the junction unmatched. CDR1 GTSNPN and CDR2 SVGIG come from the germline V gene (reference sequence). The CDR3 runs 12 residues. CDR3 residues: CAWGTGIEKLFF. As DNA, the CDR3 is TGTGCCTGGGGGACAGGGATTGAAAAACTGTTTTTT. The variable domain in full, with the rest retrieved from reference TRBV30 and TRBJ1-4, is SQTIHQWPATLVQPVGSPLSLECTVEGTSNPNLYWYRQAAGRGLQLLFYSVGIGQISSEVPQNLSASRPQDRQFILSSKKLLLSDSGFYLCAWGTGIEKLFFGSGTQLSVL.

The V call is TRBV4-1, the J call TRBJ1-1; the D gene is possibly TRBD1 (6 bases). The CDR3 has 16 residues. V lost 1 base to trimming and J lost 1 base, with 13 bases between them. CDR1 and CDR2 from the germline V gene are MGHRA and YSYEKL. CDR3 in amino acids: CASSQAMQGKNTEAFF. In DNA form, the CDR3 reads TGCGCCAGCAGCCAAGCGATGCAGGGGAAGAACACTGAAGCTTTCTTT.

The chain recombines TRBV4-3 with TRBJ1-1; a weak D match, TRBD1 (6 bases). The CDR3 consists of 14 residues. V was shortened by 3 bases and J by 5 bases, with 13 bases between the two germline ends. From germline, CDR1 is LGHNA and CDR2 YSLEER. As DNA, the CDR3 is TGCGCCAGCAGCCAGGCAGGGGACCGGACTGAAGCTTTCTTT. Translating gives CASSQAGDRTEAFF.

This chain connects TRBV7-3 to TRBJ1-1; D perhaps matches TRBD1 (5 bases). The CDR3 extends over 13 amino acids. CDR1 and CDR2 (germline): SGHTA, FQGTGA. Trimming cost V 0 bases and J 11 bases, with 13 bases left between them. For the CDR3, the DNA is TGTGCCAGCAGCTTAACGGGTCAGGGTTCCGCTTTCTTT. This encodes CASSLTGQGSAFF.

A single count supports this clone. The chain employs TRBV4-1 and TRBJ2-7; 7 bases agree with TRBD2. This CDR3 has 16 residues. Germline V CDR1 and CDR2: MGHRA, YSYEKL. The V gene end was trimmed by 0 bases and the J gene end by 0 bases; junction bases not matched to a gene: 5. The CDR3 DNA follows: TGCGCCAGCAGCCAAGATATTGTAGCGGGCTCCTACGAGCAGTACTTC. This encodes CASSQDIVAGSYEQYF.

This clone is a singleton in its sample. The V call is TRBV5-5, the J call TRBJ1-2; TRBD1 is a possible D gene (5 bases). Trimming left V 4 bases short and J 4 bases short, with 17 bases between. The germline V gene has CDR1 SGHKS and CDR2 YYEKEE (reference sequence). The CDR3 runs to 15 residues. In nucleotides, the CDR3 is TGTGCCAGCAGCCCCTGGGGGGTGGGGTCCTATGGCTACACCTTC. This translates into CASSPWGVGSYGYTF.

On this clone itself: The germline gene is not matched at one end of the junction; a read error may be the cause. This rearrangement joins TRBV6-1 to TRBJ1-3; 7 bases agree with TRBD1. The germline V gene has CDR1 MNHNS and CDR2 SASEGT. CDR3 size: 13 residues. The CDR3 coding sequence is TGTGCCAGCAGTGAAGCGCCCGAAGGGACAGAAGGTTTT. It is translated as CASSEAPEGTEGF.

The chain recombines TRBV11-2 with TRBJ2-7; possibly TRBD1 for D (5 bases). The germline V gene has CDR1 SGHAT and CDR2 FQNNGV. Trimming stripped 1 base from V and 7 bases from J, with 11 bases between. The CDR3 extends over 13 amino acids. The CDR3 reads CASSLGQSTEQYF. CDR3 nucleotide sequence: TGTGCCAGCAGCTTAGGACAGTCTACGGAGCAGTACTTC.

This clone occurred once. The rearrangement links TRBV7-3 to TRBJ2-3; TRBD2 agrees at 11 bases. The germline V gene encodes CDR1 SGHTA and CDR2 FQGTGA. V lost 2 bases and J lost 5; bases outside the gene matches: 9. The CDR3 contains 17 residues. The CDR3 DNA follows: TGTGCCAGCAGCTTAGGTACTAGCGGGGGAGCGGGAGATACGCAGTATTTT. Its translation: CASSLGTSGGAGDTQYF.

The CDR3 DNA reads as TGTGCCAGTAGTAGACAGGGGGCCTATGGCTACACCTTC. Its translation: CASSRQGAYGYTF. The chain is built from TRBV19 and TRBJ1-2; 10 bases match TRBD1. Germline V gene sequence: CDR1 LNHDA, CDR2 SQIVND (reference sequence). This CDR3 has 13 residues. V was clipped by 4 bases and J by 4 bases; unmatched bases: 0. Based on the CDR3 plus reference TRBV19 and TRBJ1-2, the full variable domain is DGGITQSPKYLFRKEGQNVTLSCEQNLNHDAMYWYRQDPGQGLRLIYYSQIVNDFQKGDIAEGYSVSREKKESFPLTVTSAQKNPTAFYLCASSRQGAYGYTFGSGTRLTVV.